These T cell receptor beta chains were read from a single sample in a study of identical twins. TCRdb used MiXCR to reprocess the 5' RACE reads, holding one entry per CDR3 protein. The sample holds roughly 220,000 distinct CDR3 sequences, over 5.5% seen once. This sample also belongs to another study, concerning T cells expressing NK-cell markers.

Sequences were obtained from CD8+ T cells sorted from blood. The receptors here all came from a woman between 18 and 29 years old in good health. The CDR3 runs from the conserved cysteine through the conserved F or W. The order of the fields is V gene, J gene, D gene, clone size, CDR3 DNA, CDR3 protein. The D gene is left open where the match is weak. Expanded clones are given a class, and other clones once, few, many or no size at all.

TRBV27	TRBJ2-7	.	many	TGTGCCAGCAGTGATGCTCCAATCAGCTCCTACGAGCAGTACTTC	CASSDAPISSYEQYF
TRBV3-1	TRBJ2-1	.	.	TGTGCCAGCAGCCAAGGGGGGACAGCGGGAGTAAGGAATGAGCAGTTCTTC	CASSQGGTAGVRNEQFF
TRBV20-1	TRBJ1-2	.	many	TGCAGTGCTACCCAAGGACAGACGACAAATGGCTACACCTTC	CSATQGQTTNGYTF
TRBV3-1	TRBJ2-7	TRBD2	few	TGTGCCAGCAGCCAAGGGGGACTAGCGGGGTCCATTTACGAGCAGTACTTC	CASSQGGLAGSIYEQYF
TRBV13	TRBJ2-1	TRBD2	few	TGTGCCAGCAGCTTAGGACGGGGGGGAAGCAATGAGCAGTTCTTC	CASSLGRGGSNEQFF
TRBV7-9	TRBJ2-3	.	.	TGTGCCAGCAGCTTACGTCGCAGGGACGGCACAGATACGCAGTATTTT	CASSLRRRDGTDTQYF
TRBV11-2	TRBJ2-7	.	few	TGTGCCAGCAGCTTAGCTTCCCCAACGGACTACGAGCAGTACTTC	CASSLASPTDYEQYF
TRBV12-3/TRBV12-4	TRBJ1-2	TRBD1	many	TGTGCCAGCAGCGCACCGGGACAGGGGGCTTTGGGCTACACCTTC	CASSAPGQGALGYTF
TRBV7-6	TRBJ2-7	.	.	TGTGCCAGCAGCTTAGCTTACGGGGACGAGCAGTACTTC	CASSLAYGDEQYF
TRBV25-1	TRBJ2-2	.	.	TGTGCCAGCAGGGCTGGACCGAAGCGGTACACCGGGGAGCTGTTTTTT	CASRAGPKRYTGELFF
TRBV11-2	TRBJ2-1	.	.	TGTGCCAGCAGCCCCCCCCGGAGCCCGGTTGAGCAGTTCTTC	CASSPPRSPVEQFF
TRBV6-6	TRBJ2-2	.	few	TGTGCCAGCAGCCAGGTGGTCGGGGAGCTGTTTTTT	CASSQVVGELFF
TRBV12-3/TRBV12-4	TRBJ2-2	.	many	TGTGCCAGCAGTCCGGGGACTTCATGGCTGTTTTTT	CASSPGTSWLFF
TRBV7-8	TRBJ2-7	.	few	TGTGCCAGCAGCTTAGGGGATGAATACGAGCAGTACTTC	CASSLGDEYEQYF
TRBV7-9	TRBJ2-7	TRBD1	many	TGTGCCAGCAGCCTAGACAGGGGGGCCTACGAGCAGTACTTC	CASSLDRGAYEQYF
TRBV27	TRBJ2-7	.	many	TGTGCCAGCAGTCCTGCATCCCCCTACGAGCAGTACTTC	CASSPASPYEQYF
TRBV7-8	TRBJ1-1	TRBD1	.	TGTGCCAGCACGTGGACAGGGAGGGGATCCGAAGCTTTCTTT	CASTWTGRGSEAFF